One and the same sample provided the 24 T cell receptor beta chains below, sequenced in a study of OX40 agonist ivuxolimab in advanced cancers. Assay: immunoSEQ multiplex PCR; the TCRdb copy retains only in-frame clones and omits some. The sample has about 80,000 clones, roughly 90% seen once; the top ten hold roughly 9%. The sequencing here drew on CD4+ or CD8+ T cells sorted from blood, taken in a trial of the OX40 agonist ivuxolimab. These receptors all stem from an adult with an advanced solid tumor such as melanoma, head and neck, liver or kidney cancer.

In DNA, the CDR3 is TGTGCCAGCAGCTTACAGGGAGACGAGCAGTACTTC. It is translated as CASSLQGDEQYF. J is TRBJ2-7 and V is TRBV11-2; D tentatively fits TRBD1 or TRBD2 (5 bases each). V lost 2 bases and J lost 5, with 7 bases in between. Per germline, CDR1 SGHAT and CDR2 FQNNGV. The CDR3 covers 12 residues.

This chain links TRBV27 with TRBJ2-5; 10 bases map to TRBD2. Germline-derived CDR1 and CDR2 are MNHEY and SMNVEV (reference sequence). CDR3 length: 18 residues. The V gene end was trimmed by 5 bases and the J gene end by 3 bases; junction bases not matched to a gene: 15. The CDR3 DNA sequence: TGTGCCAGCAGTCTCCAACACATACTAGCGGGGCAGAAAGAGACCCAGTACTTC. Translated: CASSLQHILAGQKETQYF.

The chain employs TRBV11-1 and TRBJ2-1; possible D gene TRBD2, 5 bases. V was pared by 4 bases and J by 6 bases, with 25 bases between. This CDR3 has 18 residues. Looked up from germline, CDR1 is SGHAT and CDR2 is FQDESV (reference sequence). CDR3 in DNA: TGTGCCAGCAGCTCCATTCAGGTCGGGGAGCTTCGAGTCAATGAGCAGTTCTTC. As protein: CASSSIQVGELRVNEQFF.

The chain uses TRBV7-6 and TRBJ2-7; D possibly corresponds to TRBD1 (5 bases). V lost 5 bases, J lost 6 bases, and 20 bases lay in between. This CDR3 has 15 residues. Germline V lookup: CDR1 SGHVS, CDR2 FNYEAQ. The CDR3 DNA is TGTGCCAGCAGCCCATACCTCCACCAGGGTTTCGAGCAGTACTTC. Protein: CASSPYLHQGFEQYF.

V and J are TRBV27 and TRBJ2-7; 13 bases are a match to TRBD2. With 6 bases clipped from V and 0 bases from J, the junction kept 2 bases outside the gene matches. This CDR3 contains 15 residues. Per germline, CDR1 MNHEY and CDR2 SMNVEV (reference sequence). The DNA of the CDR3 is TGTGCCAGCAGGACTAGCGGGGGGCTCTCCTACGAGCAGTACTTC. Its translation: CASRTSGGLSYEQYF.

The chain has TRBV7-8 and TRBJ2-7; no clear D. The germline CDR1 and CDR2 sequences are SGHVS and FQNEAQ. CDR3 length equals 12 residues. V gave up 4 bases and J gave up 3 bases, with 7 bases separating them. As DNA, the CDR3 is TGTGCCAGCAGCTCCAACTACTACGAGCAGTACTTC. The encoded protein is CASSSNYYEQYF.

As DNA, the CDR3 is TGTGCCAGCAGCATAGCGGGGAGCTCCTACGAGCAGTACTTC. Its translation: CASSIAGSSYEQYF. The chain links TRBV27 to TRBJ2-7; 8 nucleotides align to TRBD2. The germline V gene encodes CDR1 MNHEY and CDR2 SMNVEV (reference sequence). This CDR3 has 14 residues. J lost 0 bases, V lost 6 bases, and 4 bases had no gene match.

The V call is TRBV7-8, the J call TRBJ1-1, with D possibly TRBD1 on 5 matching bases. Germline assignment: CDR1 SGHVS and CDR2 FQNEAQ. The CDR3 contains 13 residues. V lost 2 bases, J lost 11 bases, and 15 bases lay in between. The CDR3 bases are TGTGCCAGCAGCTTAAGTGAGGGGCTGAGGGCTTTCTTT. It translates to CASSLSEGLRAFF.

This chain uses TRBV10-1 with TRBJ1-1, with TRBD1 identical over 9 bases. V gave up 3 bases and J gave up 5 bases; unmatched junction bases: 10. Germline CDR1 WNHNN, CDR2 SYGVQD (reference sequence). The CDR3 has 16 amino acids. CDR3 protein: CASSEFLDRGGTEAFF. The CDR3 coding sequence is TGCGCCAGCAGTGAATTCTTGGACAGGGGAGGGACTGAAGCTTTCTTT.

The CDR3 protein is CASDPTGTQNYEQYF. CDR3 DNA: TGTGCTAGTGACCCGACCGGGACACAGAACTACGAGCAGTACTTC. The genes are TRBV12-5 and TRBJ2-7; D is possibly TRBD1 (6 bases). Trimming took off 7 bases at V and 3 bases at J, with 19 bases between the two ends. The CDR3 consists of 15 residues. Germline CDR1 and CDR2: LGHNT and FRNRAP.

The rearrangement joins TRBV9 to TRBJ2-7, with D unclear. This CDR3 region has 14 residues. V was clipped by 0 bases and J by 1 base, with 8 bases between them. The germline V gene encodes CDR1 SGDLS and CDR2 YYNGEE. CDR3 amino acids: CASSVGSESYEQYF. The CDR3 DNA reads as TGTGCCAGCAGCGTAGGGAGCGAGTCCTACGAGCAGTACTTC.

The chain carries TRBV11-2 and TRBJ2-7; a possible D gene is TRBD2 (5 bases). Looked up from germline, CDR1 is SGHAT and CDR2 is FQNNGV. Trimming shortened V by 2 bases and J by 3 bases, and 17 bases separated the two germline ends. CDR3 length: 16 residues. The CDR3 DNA is TGTGCCAGCAGCTTATCTCCCGTCGGGAATTACTACGAGCAGTACTTC. Translation gives CASSLSPVGNYYEQYF.

The genes are TRBV5-1 and TRBJ2-7; no definite D call. The germline V gene has CDR1 SGHRS and CDR2 YFSETQ. The CDR3 length is 14 residues. Trimming cost V 1 base and J 3 bases, with 11 bases left between them. CDR3 in DNA: TGCGCCAGCAGCTTGAGGACGGGTTACTACGAGCAGTACTTC. The encoded protein is CASSLRTGYYEQYF. The entire variable domain, with the rest obtained from reference TRBV5-1 and TRBJ2-7, is as follows: KAGVTQTPRYLIKTRGQQVTLSCSPISGHRSVSWYQQTPGQGLQFLFEYFSETQRNKGNFPGRFSGRQFSNSRSEMNVSTLELGDSALYLCASSLRTGYYEQYFGPGTRLTVT.

This clone appeared a single time. CDR3 sequence: CASSRTSGGVETQYF. The CDR3 DNA is TGTGCCAGCAGCCGAACTAGCGGGGGAGTAGAGACCCAGTACTTC. This chain joins TRBV7-7 and TRBJ2-5, with 11 nucleotides matching TRBD2. Germline assignment: CDR1 SSHAT and CDR2 FNYEAQ (reference sequence). With 5 bases clipped from V and 4 bases from J, the junction kept 6 bases outside the gene matches. The CDR3 runs to 15 residues. The whole variable domain, filled in from reference TRBV7-7 and TRBJ2-5, reads GAGVSQSPRYKVTKRGQDVTLRCDPISSHATLYWYQQALGQGPEFLTYFNYEAQPDKSGLPSDRFSAERPEGSISTLTIQRTEQRDSAMYRCASSRTSGGVETQYFGPGTRLLVL.

The gene calls are TRBV9 and TRBJ1-2; D perhaps matches TRBD1 (5 bases). Trimming cost V 0 bases and J 4 bases, with 7 bases left between them. The CDR3 length is 13 residues. Germline CDR1 and CDR2: SGDLS and YYNGEE. CDR3 residues: CASSVDGTYGYTF. Here the CDR3 DNA reads TGTGCCAGCAGCGTAGATGGGACCTATGGCTACACCTTC.

The chain links TRBV6-4 to TRBJ2-3; D is possibly TRBD2 (5 bases). The germline V gene has CDR1 MRHNA and CDR2 SNTAGT. With 7 bases removed from V and 0 bases from J, the gap between germline ends came to 11 bases. The CDR3 loop spans 14 amino acids. The DNA for the CDR3 is TGTGCCAGCACCCCCGAGGGCAGCACAGATACGCAGTATTTT. It codes for CASTPEGSTDTQYF.

This clone came up once. The chain couples TRBV5-5 to TRBJ2-1; TRBD2 is a possible D gene (5 bases). Germline lookup yields CDR1 SGHKS and CDR2 YYEKEE (reference sequence). CDR3 size: 14 residues. V lost 6 bases to trimming and J lost 0 bases, with 10 bases between them. CDR3 bases: TGTGCCAGCACTCTGGGAGCCTCCTACAATGAGCAGTTCTTC. Amino acid sequence: CASTLGASYNEQFF.

This clone was detected once. The V and J genes are TRBV13 and TRBJ2-5, with a possible D match to TRBD1 (5 bases). V was clipped by 2 bases and J by 1 base, with 8 bases between them. There are 14 residues in the CDR3. Per germline, CDR1 PRHDT and CDR2 FYEKMQ (reference sequence). The chain's CDR3 is CASSLRQTQETQYF. The CDR3 coding sequence is TGTGCCAGCAGCTTAAGACAGACCCAAGAGACCCAGTACTTC.

This chain uses TRBV27 with TRBJ1-2; 12 bases match TRBD1. Trimming cost V 2 bases and J 7 bases; bases outside gene matches: 2. Germline V gene data show CDR1 as MNHEY and CDR2 as SMNVEV (reference sequence). This CDR3 region has 14 residues. CDR3 sequence: CASSLGTGGGGYTF. The DNA of the CDR3 is TGTGCCAGCAGTTTAGGGACAGGGGGCGGTGGCTACACCTTC.

The J gene is TRBJ2-2, the V gene TRBV4-1; D is uncertain. Trimming took off 4 bases at V and 4 bases at J, with 13 bases between the two ends. The CDR3 consists of 15 residues. Germline V CDR1 and CDR2: MGHRA, YSYEKL. Written as DNA, the CDR3 is TGCGCCAGCAGCCTTGGCCGGGCCAGCACCGGGGAGCTGTTTTTT. Its translation: CASSLGRASTGELFF.

This clone was seen only a few times. J is TRBJ2-1 and V is TRBV7-6; 12 positions match TRBD2. The CDR3 spans 16 residues. CDR1 is SGHVS, CDR2 FNYEAQ, per germline. V lost 5 bases to trimming and J lost 5 bases; unmatched junction nucleotides: 7. CDR3 protein: CASSPWTSGDDNEQFF. CDR3 in DNA: TGTGCCAGCAGCCCGTGGACTAGCGGGGACGACAATGAGCAGTTCTTC.

This clone was picked up one time. The chain uses TRBV10-2 and TRBJ2-1; no definite D call. The CDR3 loop spans 13 amino acids. Germline V CDR1 and CDR2: WSHSY, SAAADI. Trimming left V 8 bases short and J 0 bases short, with 8 bases between. CDR3 nucleotides: TGCGCCAGCCTTACCCTCTCCTACAATGAGCAGTTCTTC. The encoded protein is CASLTLSYNEQFF.

About this clone: At one boundary the junction diverges from the germline segment, which might be a read error. The chain uses TRBV4-3 and TRBJ1-2; D is undetermined. The CDR3 covers 8 residues. Germline CDR1 reads LGHNA; CDR2 reads YSLEER. The CDR3 sequence is CASTRGNF. CDR3 sequence (DNA): TGCGCCAGCACTCGGGGTAACTTC.

Concerning this clone itself: Germline is not matched at one junction end, which may reflect a read error. V usage is TRBV6-6 and J usage is TRBJ2-3; D is ambiguous. The germline V gene encodes CDR1 MNHNY and CDR2 SVGAGI (reference sequence). This CDR3 is 14 amino acids long. CDR3 nucleotide sequence: TGTGACAGCAGTTACTTAACGGGCACAGATACGCAGTATTTT. Translation: CDSSYLTGTDTQYF.